This T cell receptor (beta chain) emerged from a study of T cells in Graves' hyperthyroidism and ophthalmopathy. Study results and caveats: Progression to ophthalmopathy was predicted a median of 6.5 months early.

Amplification of TCR beta CDR3 regions was performed using RNA transcripts as template. When the TCR CDR3 underwent first-round RT-PCR, the HTBI primer set was used. Each CDR3 protein is one row after TCRdb ran MiXCR on the multiplex PCR reads. In the table there are around 250,000 distinct CDR3 sequences, more than 14% of which are singletons. The CDR3 sequence is 14 residues long. V lost 2 bases and J lost 7, with 15 bases in between. The germline CDR1 and CDR2 sequences are GTSNPN and SVGIG (reference sequence). Patients were excluded because of uncontrolled infection, other autoimmune disease, pregnancy or lactation. Thyroid ultrasound, orbital computed tomography, clinical symptoms, and serum thyroxine and TRAb underpinned diagnoses. This clonotype has ten or more counts. Its antigen is unknown.

The TCR originated in a woman in her 40s with Graves' hyperthyroidism that later progressed to Graves' ophthalmopathy. The chain employs TRBV30 and TRBJ1-5; possibly TRBD1 for D (6 bases). Sequencing was carried out using blood. The CDR3 region is CAWSITGTPQPQHF. For the CDR3, the DNA is TGTGCCTGGAGTATAACAGGGACTCCCCAGCCCCAGCATTTT.